This TCR beta chain was sequenced for a study of blood T cell repertoires in COVID-19. Study information: From T cells, B-cell-depleted T cells, or PBMCs came the material, which was cDNA or gDNA.

Original processing notes: Quantification of nucleated cells was approximated via reference gene primer amplification. Some clones are missing from TCRdb's copy, which holds only in-frame ones; the method was immunoSEQ multiplex PCR. D and trimming were read from the DNA, whereas the V and J calls and clone size are those reported in that table. The data contain 140,000 to 150,000 clones, approximately 91% of them singletons. V lost 7 bases and J lost 0, with 13 bases in between. This CDR3 has 14 amino acids. Germline CDR1 MNHEY, CDR2 SMNVEV (reference sequence). Sequencing used peripheral blood. The chain employs TRBV27 and TRBJ2-7; no definite D call. The sequence was collected from a man in his 70s with acute or convalescent COVID-19. The DNA of the CDR3 is TGTGCCAGCACCCAGTTCGCCTCCTCCTACGAGCAGTACTTC. Its translation: CASTQFASSYEQYF.